The clone carrying this T cell receptor beta chain has more than one count but fewer than ten. Losses at the gene ends were 2 bases for V and 15 bases for J; bases not matched to a gene: 3. The CDR3 length is 11 residues. Germline V gives CDR1 MGHDK, CDR2 SYGVNS. This record belongs to a study of cytomegalovirus exposure and HLA in healthy donors. The PCR had 60 Vbeta and 13 Jbeta primers. The assay was immunoSEQ multiplex PCR, and TCRdb's table has in-frame clones only and misses some. The table lists approximately 110,000 clones, 70% to 80% of them singletons, with around 3.9% in the top ten. V is TRBV25-1 and J is TRBJ2-1; 8 bases fit TRBD1. The sample comprised PBMCs. The clonotype was recovered from a man aged 35 to 55 in good health and CMV-seronegative. The CDR3 here is CASSENGQGFF. The CDR3 DNA is TGTGCCAGCAGTGAAAACGGACAGGGGTTCTTC.